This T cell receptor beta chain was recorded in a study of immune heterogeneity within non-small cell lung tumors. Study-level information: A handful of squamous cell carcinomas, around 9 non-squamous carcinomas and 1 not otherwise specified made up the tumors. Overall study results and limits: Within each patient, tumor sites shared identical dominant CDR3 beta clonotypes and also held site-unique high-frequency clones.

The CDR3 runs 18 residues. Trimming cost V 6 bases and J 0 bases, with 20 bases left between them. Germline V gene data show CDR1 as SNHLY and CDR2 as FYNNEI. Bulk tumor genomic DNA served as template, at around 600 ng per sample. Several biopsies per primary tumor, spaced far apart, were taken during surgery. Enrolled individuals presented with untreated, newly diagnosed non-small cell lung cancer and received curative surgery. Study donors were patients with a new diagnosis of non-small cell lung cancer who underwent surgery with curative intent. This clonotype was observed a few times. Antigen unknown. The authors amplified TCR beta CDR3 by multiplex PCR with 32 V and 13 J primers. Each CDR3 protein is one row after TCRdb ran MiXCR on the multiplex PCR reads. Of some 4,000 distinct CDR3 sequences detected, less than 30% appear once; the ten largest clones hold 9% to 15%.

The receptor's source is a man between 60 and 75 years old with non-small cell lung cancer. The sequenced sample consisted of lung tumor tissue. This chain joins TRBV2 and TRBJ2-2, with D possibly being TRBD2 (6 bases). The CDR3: CASRRGASGYANTGELFF. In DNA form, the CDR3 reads TGTGCCAGCAGGAGAGGGGCCAGCGGGTACGCGAACACCGGGGAGCTGTTTTTT.